A selection of T cell receptor beta chains follows, all from one sample in a study of blood T cell repertoires in COVID-19. Clones were sequenced by immunoSEQ multiplex PCR, and TCRdb holds only the in-frame ones, with some missing. The sample carries approximately 240,000 clones, roughly 90% recorded once. Sequenced: peripheral blood. The origin of the receptors is a woman in her thirties or forties who had recovered from COVID-19. Both conserved end residues are part of each CDR3. A D gene is named only where the DNA matches it firmly. Expanded clones get a size class; other rows say once, few or many, or leave the size out.

clone size	V gene	D gene	J gene	CDR3 DNA	CDR3 protein
.	TRBV7-2	.	TRBJ2-1	TGTGCCAGCAGCTTAGACCTAACGTCAGGAAAAAACTACAATGAGCAGTTCTTC	CASSLDLTSGKNYNEQFF
once	TRBV12-5	TRBD2	TRBJ2-1	TGTGCTAGTGGTCGGGGGAATGTAGCGGGAGGATACAATGAGCAGTTCTTC	CASGRGNVAGGYNEQFF
.	TRBV7-6	TRBD1	TRBJ1-1	TGTGCCAGCAGCAGACTTACAGGGGCGGGGATGAACACTGAAGCTTTCTTT	CASSRLTGAGMNTEAFF
.	TRBV27	TRBD1	TRBJ1-5	TGTGCCAGCAGTTCGGACAGGACCGGGCAGCCCCAGCATTTT	CASSSDRTGQPQHF
.	TRBV7-2	TRBD1	TRBJ2-5	TGTGCCAGCAGCTCACGGACAGGGAGTCAAGAGACCCAGTACTTC	CASSSRTGSQETQYF
.	TRBV9	.	TRBJ2-1	TGTGCCAGCAGCCGGAGCGGGTCCAGCTCCTACAATGAGCAGTTCTTC	CASSRSGSSSYNEQFF
.	TRBV5-6	.	TRBJ2-6	TGTGCCAGCAGCTTTGACAGGCGTTACTCTGGGGCCAACGTCCTGACTTTC	CASSFDRRYSGANVLTF
.	TRBV3-1/TRBV3-2	TRBD1	TRBJ2-7	TGTGCCAGCAGCCAATTCGACAGGGACTACGAGCAGTACTTC	CASSQFDRDYEQYF
.	TRBV19	TRBD1	TRBJ2-7	TGTGCCAGTAGTGACCTCACGGGGACAGGGAGGAGCGAGCAGTACTTC	CASSDLTGTGRSEQYF
.	TRBV3-1/TRBV3-2	.	TRBJ1-2	TGTGCCAGCAGCCAAGATCCCACCGTCCCTGCAGGGGGCTACACCTTC	CASSQDPTVPAGGYTF
once	TRBV28	TRBD1	TRBJ1-4	TGTGCCAGCAGACACGGGACAGTGACAACTAATGAAAAACTGTTTTTT	CASRHGTVTTNEKLFF
once	TRBV5-8	.	TRBJ1-2	TGTGCCAGCAGCTGGAGCGGGATGACTAACTATGGCTACACCTTC	CASSWSGMTNYGYTF
.	TRBV19	TRBD1	TRBJ1-6	TGTGCCAGTAGTCCCTTGGACAGGGATAATTCACCCCTCCACTTT	CASSPLDRDNSPLHF
.	TRBV5-1	.	TRBJ2-6	TGCGCCAGCAGCCCCGTCCGGGACTCTGGGGCCAACGTCCTGACTTTC	CASSPVRDSGANVLTF
.	TRBV6-2/TRBV6-3	.	TRBJ2-2	.	CASSTSRRQEGGAGELFF
.	TRBV13	.	TRBJ2-1	TGTGCCAGCAGCTTAAGGGGCAATGAGCAGTTCTTC	CASSLRGNEQFF
.	TRBV10-3	TRBD2	TRBJ2-7	TGTGCCACCGCGGAGGGGAGGGGCGGCCCGGTAGTCCTCGAGCAGTACTTC	CATAEGRGGPVVLEQYF
.	TRBV7-2	TRBD1	TRBJ1-2	TGTGCCAGCAGCGGCGGGACAGTCAAACAAGGCTACACCTTC	CASSGGTVKQGYTF
few	TRBV5-1	.	TRBJ1-1	TGCGCCAGCAGCCCAAAGGCAGGGAGGCACACTGAAGCTTTCTTT	CASSPKAGRHTEAFF
.	TRBV3-1/TRBV3-2	.	TRBJ2-7	TGTGCCAGCAGCAGAGATAGCTCCTACGAGCAGTACTTC	CASSRDSSYEQYF
.	TRBV9	.	TRBJ1-2	TGTGCCAGCAGCGAGTTCCGGGACATCCTATGGGGTGGCTACACCTTC	CASSEFRDILWGGYTF
.	TRBV7-4	.	TRBJ2-3	TGTGCCAGCAGCACGTGGGACAATGGTAGCACAGATACGCAGTATTTT	CASSTWDNGSTDTQYF
few	TRBV4-3	TRBD1	TRBJ2-2	TGCGCCAGCAGCCAAGATCACAGGGGGTCGGACACCGGGGAGCTGTTTTTT	CASSQDHRGSDTGELFF
.	TRBV4-1	TRBD2	TRBJ2-3	TGCGCCAGCAGCACAGCGCTAGCGGGAGTTGCAGATACGCAGTATTTT	CASSTALAGVADTQYF
.	TRBV9	.	TRBJ2-7	TGTGCCAGCAGCCGATCGACAGTAGCCTACGAGCAGTACTTC	CASSRSTVAYEQYF
.	TRBV11-3	TRBD1	TRBJ2-7	TGTGCCAGCAGCTTCTCTTTGACAGGGGACTCCTACGAGCAGTACTTC	CASSFSLTGDSYEQYF
.	TRBV28	.	TRBJ2-4	TGTGCCAGCAGTCCCAGACAGATACTAGCCAAAAACATTCAGTACTTC	CASSPRQILAKNIQYF
.	TRBV7-2	TRBD2	TRBJ2-5	TGTGCCAGCAGCAGAGGGCGGGAGACGGTCCAAGAGACCCAGTACTTC	CASSRGRETVQETQYF
.	TRBV19	TRBD1	TRBJ1-2	TGTGCCAGTACCCCCGACAGGGGCTATGGCTACACCTTC	CASTPDRGYGYTF
once	TRBV28	TRBD2	TRBJ2-1	TGTGCCAGCAGCCGTGGGACTAGCGGGAGTAATGAGCAGTTCTTC	CASSRGTSGSNEQFF
once	TRBV5-1	TRBD2	TRBJ2-7	TGCGCCAGCAGCCCGGGGGAGGGCCTTTCTTCCTACGAGCAGTACTTC	CASSPGEGLSSYEQYF
.	TRBV19	.	TRBJ2-2	TGTGCCAGTAGTATTATGGGGGGATCCGGGGAGCTGTTTTTT	CASSIMGGSGELFF
.	TRBV5-1	.	TRBJ2-3	TGCGCCAGCAGCCCTTCTAGCTACACAGATACGCAGTATTTT	CASSPSSYTDTQYF
.	TRBV2	TRBD2	TRBJ2-3	TGTGCCAGCAGTGAAGAACTAGCGTCGTCCGATACGCAGTATTTT	CASSEELASSDTQYF
.	TRBV27	.	TRBJ1-5	TGTGCCAGCAGTCGCCCGGGGTTGCATCAGCCCCAGCATTTT	CASSRPGLHQPQHF
.	TRBV27	.	TRBJ2-3	TGTGCCAGCAGAGGGGGTTTCCACACAGATACGCAGTATTTT	CASRGGFHTDTQYF
once	TRBV11-3	TRBD1	TRBJ2-7	TGTGCCAGCAGCACAAACCGGGACAGGTCCTACGAGCAGTACTTC	CASSTNRDRSYEQYF
.	TRBV5-1	TRBD1	TRBJ1-2	TGCGCCAGCAGCTTGGGGACAGGGGGCAGGAATGGCTACACCTTC	CASSLGTGGRNGYTF
once	TRBV5-4	TRBD1	TRBJ2-5	TGTGCCAGCAGCAGGAACCGGGACAGCCAAGAGACCCAGTACTTC	CASSRNRDSQETQYF
once	TRBV5-1	TRBD1	TRBJ2-5	TGCGCCAGCAGCTTGCGGACAGGGTCCCAAGAGACCCAGTACTTC	CASSLRTGSQETQYF
.	TRBV27	.	TRBJ1-5	TGTGCCAGCAGTTTCAAAGCAAATCAGCCCCAGCATTTT	CASSFKANQPQHF
once	TRBV11-2	TRBD1	TRBJ1-4	TGTGCCAGCAGCTTAGTGGACAGGGCTAATGAAAAACTGTTTTTT	CASSLVDRANEKLFF
.	TRBV11-3	.	TRBJ1-2	TGTGCCAGCAGCCACGCGGGTCAGGGCTACACCTTC	CASSHAGQGYTF
once	TRBV4-2	.	TRBJ2-7	TGTGCCAGCAGCCAATCCCACGGGGAAGAGCAGTACTTC	CASSQSHGEEQYF
.	TRBV9	TRBD1	TRBJ1-1	TGTGCCAGCAGCCTTGGGTCTACAGGGGGCCGAAACACTGAAGCTTTCTTT	CASSLGSTGGRNTEAFF
.	TRBV18	TRBD2	TRBJ2-7	TGTGCCAGCACCGCGGGGGTCTCGTCGGCCTACGAGCAGTACTTC	CASTAGVSSAYEQYF
.	TRBV4-2	.	TRBJ1-3	TGTGCCAGCAGCCAAGATCAGGCAGGGACTGGAAACACCATATATTTT	CASSQDQAGTGNTIYF